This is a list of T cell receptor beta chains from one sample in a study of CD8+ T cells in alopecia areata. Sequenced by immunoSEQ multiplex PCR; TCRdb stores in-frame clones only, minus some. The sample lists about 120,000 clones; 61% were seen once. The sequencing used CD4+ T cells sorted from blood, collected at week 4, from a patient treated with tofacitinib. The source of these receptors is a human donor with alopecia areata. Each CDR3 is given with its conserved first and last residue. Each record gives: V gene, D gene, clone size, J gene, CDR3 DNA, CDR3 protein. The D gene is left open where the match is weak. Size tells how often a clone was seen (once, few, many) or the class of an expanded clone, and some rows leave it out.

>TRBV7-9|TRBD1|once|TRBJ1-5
TGTGCCAGCAGCTTAGCAAGGGACAGCTATAGCAATCAGCCCCAGCATTTT
CASSLARDSYSNQPQHF
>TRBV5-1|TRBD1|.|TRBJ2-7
TGCGCCAGCAGCGGGGGACAGGGAGGCGGTACGACCTACGAGCAGTACTTC
CASSGGQGGGTTYEQYF
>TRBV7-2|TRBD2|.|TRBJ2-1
TGTGCCAGCAGTCCCCCCGGACTAGCCTACAATGAGCAGTTCTTC
CASSPPGLAYNEQFF
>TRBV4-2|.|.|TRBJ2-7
TGTGCCAGCAGCAGAGGTGGTCTTCGCTCCTACGAGCAGTACTTC
CASSRGGLRSYEQYF
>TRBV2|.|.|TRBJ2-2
TGTGCCAGCAGTGCCGACGGGGGAGACACCGGGGAGCTGTTTTTT
CASSADGGDTGELFF
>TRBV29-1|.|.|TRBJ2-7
TGCAGCGTCGAGGGCCGGGGTGGGGTTACCTACGAGCAGTACTTC
CSVEGRGGVTYEQYF
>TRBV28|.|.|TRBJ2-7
TGTGCCAGCAGGAAACAGGGAGGCCCAAGGGAGCAGTACTTC
CASRKQGGPREQYF
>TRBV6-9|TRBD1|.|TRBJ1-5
TGTGCCAGCAACAGACAGGGGGAGAGTTATAGCAATCAGCCCCAGCATTTT
CASNRQGESYSNQPQHF
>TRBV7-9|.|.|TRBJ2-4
TGTGCCAGCAGCTCCCCTGCCAAAAACATTCAGTACTTC
CASSSPAKNIQYF
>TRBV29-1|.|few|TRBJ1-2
TGCAGCGTGCGAGCCGGGGAGGCGCGGGACTTC
CSVRAGEARDF
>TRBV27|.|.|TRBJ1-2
TGTGCCAGCAGTTCTCCCCGGAATAACTATGGCTACACCTTC
CASSSPRNNYGYTF
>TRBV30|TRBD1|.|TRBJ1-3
TGTGCCTGGAGTCGGGACAGGGGATTCGTTGGGTCTGGAAACACCATATATTTT
CAWSRDRGFVGSGNTIYF
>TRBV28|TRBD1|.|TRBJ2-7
TGTGCCAGCAAGGTCGGGACAGGCCTCTACGAGCAGTACTTC
CASKVGTGLYEQYF
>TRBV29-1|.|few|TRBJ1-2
TGCAGCGTTGCCAGTGGCTTTCAGGGCTACACCTTC
CSVASGFQGYTF
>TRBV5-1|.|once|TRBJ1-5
TGCGCCAGCAGCTTACTTGGCAGTAGCAATCAGCCCCAGCATTTT
CASSLLGSSNQPQHF
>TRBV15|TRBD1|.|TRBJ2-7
TGTGCCACCAGCAGAGATCTTGGACAGGGCTCCTACGAGCAGTACTTC
CATSRDLGQGSYEQYF
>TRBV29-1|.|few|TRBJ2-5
TGCAGCGTGACCGGGACCCAAGAGACCCAGTACTTC
CSVTGTQETQYF
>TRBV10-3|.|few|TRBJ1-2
TGTGCCATCAGTGGGGGACCCTTGAACTATGGCTACACCTTC
CAISGGPLNYGYTF
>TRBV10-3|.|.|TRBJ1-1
TGTGCCATCGTTGGGGGTTTCATGAACACTGAAGCTTTCTTT
CAIVGGFMNTEAFF
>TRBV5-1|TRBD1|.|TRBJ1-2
TGCGCCAGCAGAACCACAGGGGCGAACTATGGCTACACCTTC
CASRTTGANYGYTF
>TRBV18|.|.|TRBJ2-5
TGTGCCAGCTCACCCCAACAGGACCAAGAGACCCAGTACTTC
CASSPQQDQETQYF
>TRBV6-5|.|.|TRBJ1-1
TGTGCCAGCAGTTTGGGGGGTAGTGAAGCTTTCTTT
CASSLGGSEAFF
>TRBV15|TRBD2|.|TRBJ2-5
TGTGCCACCAGCAGAGACCCACTAGCGGTAGAGACCCAGTACTTC
CATSRDPLAVETQYF
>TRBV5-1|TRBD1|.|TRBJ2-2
TGCGCCAGCAGCCCGGGACAGACTAACACCGGGGAGCTGTTTTTT
CASSPGQTNTGELFF
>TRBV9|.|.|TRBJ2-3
TGTGCCAGCAGCGGGGGGCCGCAGCGGGGCACAGATACGCAGTATTTT
CASSGGPQRGTDTQYF
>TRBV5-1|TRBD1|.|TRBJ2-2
TGCGCCAGCAGCTACGGACAGGTATCACCCGGGGAGCTGTTTTTT
CASSYGQVSPGELFF
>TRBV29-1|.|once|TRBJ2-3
TGCAGCGTTCGATTCACAGATACGCAGTATTTT
CSVRFTDTQYF
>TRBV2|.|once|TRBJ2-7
TGTGCCAGCAGTGGTTGGCCGGGAACCTACGAGCAGTACTTC
CASSGWPGTYEQYF
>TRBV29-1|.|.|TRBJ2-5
TGCAGCGTTGAGCGGGAGACCCAGTACTTC
CSVERETQYF
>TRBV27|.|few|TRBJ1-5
TGTGCCAGCAGTGGCACAGGGAATCATCAGCCCCAGCATTTT
CASSGTGNHQPQHF
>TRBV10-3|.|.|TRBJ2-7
TGTGCCATGTCGGGGGACAGATCCTACGAGCAGTACTTC
CAMSGDRSYEQYF
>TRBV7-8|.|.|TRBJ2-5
TGTGCCAGCAGCGAAGAGACCCAGTACTTC
CASSEETQYF
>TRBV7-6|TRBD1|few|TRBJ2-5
TGTGCCAGCAGCTTAGGGCTCGACAGGGTTGCAGAGACCCAGTACTTC
CASSLGLDRVAETQYF
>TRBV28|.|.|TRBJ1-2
TGTGCCAGCAGTTGGTCGGGTGGCTACACCTTC
CASSWSGGYTF
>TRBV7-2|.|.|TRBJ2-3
TGTGCCAGCAGCTCCCCGGGTGGGACTACAGATACGCAGTATTTT
CASSSPGGTTDTQYF
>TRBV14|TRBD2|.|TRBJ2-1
TGTGCCAGCAGCCAAGAAAGCGGGGGTTGGGGCAATGAGCAGTTCTTC
CASSQESGGWGNEQFF
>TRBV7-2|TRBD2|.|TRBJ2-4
TGTGCCAGCAGCCCTCCCGGGGGGGCCAAAAACATTCAGTACTTC
CASSPPGGAKNIQYF